Below, 17 T cell receptor beta chains from the same sample are listed, as sequenced in a study of blood T cell repertoires in COVID-19. Profiling relied on immunoSEQ multiplex PCR, and the TCRdb table lists in-frame clones only, not all of them. The sample has hundreds of thousands of clones, around 90% seen once. The source material was PBMCs or T cells enriched from blood (not recorded which). The receptors shown here come from an older woman in a cohort exposed to, infected with or recovered from COVID-19 (not recorded which).

This sequence joins TRBV7-3 and TRBJ1-1, with D hard to call. This CDR3 region has 15 residues. The V gene lost 2 bases and the J gene lost 5 bases, with 15 bases spanning the gap. CDR1 and CDR2 (germline): SGHTA, FQGTGA. The CDR3 DNA follows: TGTGCCAGCAGCTTATTGGCGATTGAGGGAACTGAAGCTTTCTTT. It is translated as CASSLLAIEGTEAFF.

DNA of the CDR3: TGTGCCAGCAGCCTCAGGGGGCCGGAGGAGACCCAGTACTTC. It codes for CASSLRGPEETQYF. The rearrangement joins TRBV7-2 to TRBJ2-5; TRBD1 matches 8 bases. Germline values: CDR1 SGHTA, CDR2 FQGNSA. Trimming at V came to 5 bases and at J to 5 bases, leaving 7 bases not matched to a gene. The CDR3 sequence is 14 residues long.

The rearrangement joins TRBV15 to TRBJ2-7; 8 bases fit TRBD1. From germline, CDR1 is LNHNV and CDR2 YYDKDF (reference sequence). The CDR3 totals 14 residues. Unmatched junction bases numbered 6, after V lost 6 bases and J lost 2 bases. The CDR3 region has the DNA TGTGCCACCAGTAAGACAGGGGCTCCCTACGAGCAGTACTTC. It codes for CATSKTGAPYEQYF.

V is TRBV6-4 and J is TRBJ2-3; D is perhaps TRBD2 (5 bases). The CDR3 is made up of 13 amino acids. CDR1 MRHNA and CDR2 SNTAGT come from the germline V gene. Trimming removed 5 bases at V and 5 bases at J, with 11 bases between. CDR3 loop: CASSLRVRDTQYF. For the CDR3, the DNA is TGTGCCAGCAGTTTGCGGGTCAGAGATACGCAGTATTTT.

The J gene is TRBJ1-6, the V gene TRBV7-2; D possibly corresponds to TRBD1 (5 bases). From germline, CDR1 is SGHTA and CDR2 FQGNSA. The CDR3 runs 15 residues. Trimming pared 1 base from V and 5 bases from J, leaving 9 bases between. The CDR3 bases are TGTGCCAGCAGCTTAGGCCGGGGGAATAATTCACCCCTCCACTTT. The encoded protein is CASSLGRGNNSPLHF. The full variable domain, with the rest looked up from reference TRBV7-2 and TRBJ1-6, is GAGVSQSPSNKVTEKGKDVELRCDPISGHTALYWYRQSLGQGLEFLIYFQGNSAPDKSGLPSDRFSAERTGGSVSTLTIQRTQQEDSAVYLCASSLGRGNNSPLHFGNGTRLTVT.

With respect to this clone: Within the sample, other DNA sequences also encode this same CDR3. CDR3 residues: CASSLGAGNQPQHF. The CDR3 coding sequence is TGCGCCAGCAGCTTAGGGGCAGGGAATCAGCCCCAGCATTTT. This chain connects TRBV5-1 to TRBJ1-5; weak D call: TRBD1 (5 bases). The germline V gene has CDR1 SGHRS and CDR2 YFSETQ. The CDR3 consists of 14 residues. Trimming took off 2 bases at V and 4 bases at J, with 10 bases between the two ends.

The chain links TRBV6-1 to TRBJ2-3; the match to TRBD2 covers 10 bases. Germline lookup yields CDR1 MNHNS and CDR2 SASEGT. The junction had 5 bases not matched to a gene; V was cut back by 2 bases and J by 6 bases. This CDR3 contains 15 residues. In nucleotides, the CDR3 is TGTGCCAGCAGTGAAATAGCGGGAGGAATTGATACGCAGTATTTT. As protein: CASSEIAGGIDTQYF.

CDR3 DNA sequence: TGTGCCAGCAGCTTGTGTGCAGGGGCCGGGAACACTGAAGCTTTCTTT. This gives the protein CASSLCAGAGNTEAFF. The chain carries TRBV12-1 and TRBJ1-1; the table names TRBD1, a call not compared with the DNA. TRBV12-1 is given as a pseudogene. This CDR3 has 16 amino acids.

The J gene is TRBJ1-2, the V gene TRBV5-1, with D possibly being TRBD1 (6 bases). CDR1 and CDR2 (germline): SGHRS, YFSETQ. V was pared by 0 bases and J by 8 bases, with 8 bases between. This CDR3 has 12 amino acids. The CDR3 DNA reads as TGCGCCAGCAGCTTGGCGGGACAAGGCTACACCTTC. Its protein is CASSLAGQGYTF.

The chain links TRBV28 to TRBJ2-7, with D perhaps matching TRBD1 (6 bases). This CDR3 is 15 amino acids long. CDR1 and CDR2 (germline): MDHEN, SYDVKM. The V end lost 6 bases, the J end lost 0 bases, and 15 bases lay between the germline ends. The CDR3 DNA follows: TGTGCCAGCAGAACTACAGGGATGAGCTCCTACGAGCAGTACTTC. Encoded protein: CASRTTGMSSYEQYF.

The V gene is TRBV5-1, the J gene TRBJ2-7; 9 nucleotides line up with TRBD1. V dropped 5 bases and J dropped 0; count of bases not matched to a gene: 6. The CDR3 spans 15 residues. CDR1 and CDR2 from the germline V gene are SGHRS and YFSETQ. Written as DNA, the CDR3 is TGCGCCAGCAGGGGGGACAGGGACCCCTCCTACGAGCAGTACTTC. Translated: CASRGDRDPSYEQYF.

The chain combines TRBV4-1 with TRBJ2-1; D perhaps matches TRBD1 (5 bases). The CDR3 runs 17 residues. The V end was cut by 0 bases, the J end by 0 bases, with 12 bases between. Germline V CDR1 and CDR2: MGHRA, YSYEKL. Here the CDR3 reads CASSQDWGSSSYNEQFF. In nucleotides, the CDR3 is TGCGCCAGCAGCCAAGATTGGGGCTCAAGCTCCTACAATGAGCAGTTCTTC.

The chain combines TRBV18 with TRBJ2-7; the match to TRBD1 covers 7 bases. Trimming removed 3 bases from V and 3 bases from J; junction bases left unmatched: 5. The germline V gene encodes CDR1 KGHSH and CDR2 LQKENI. The CDR3 loop spans 14 amino acids. The CDR3 coding sequence is TGTGCCAGCTCACCCGCCGGGACAGACTACGAGCAGTACTTC. As protein: CASSPAGTDYEQYF.

A single count supports this clone. The CDR3 region is CASIRDRGNSPLHF. CDR3 sequence (DNA): TGTGCCAGCATTAGGGACAGGGGAAATTCACCCCTCCACTTT. This chain uses TRBV2 with TRBJ1-6; 10 bases align to TRBD1. With V trimmed by 7 bases and J by 7 bases, 4 bases remained unmatched. The CDR3 is 14 residues long. Germline V gene sequence: CDR1 SNHLY, CDR2 FYNNEI.

This clone was found once. This rearrangement joins TRBV18 to TRBJ2-1; 8 bases line up with TRBD2. The CDR3 is 17 residues long. CDR1 and CDR2 (germline): KGHSH, LQKENI. The J segment lost 9 bases and the V segment lost 0 bases, leaving 13 bases of the junction unmatched. The CDR3 nucleotides are TGTGCCAGCTCACCACCTGTATATGCGGGAGGCGGCAGTGAGCAGTTCTTC. It is translated as CASSPPVYAGGGSEQFF.

The table lists this clone with a few counts. J is TRBJ2-1 and V is TRBV11-2, with 10 bases that match TRBD1. V shed 3 bases, J shed 10 bases, and the junction held 9 bases outside the gene matches. Germline CDR1 is SGHAT and CDR2 is FQNNGV. There are 15 residues in the CDR3. The CDR3 region is CASSFGQGDVGEQFF. Written as DNA, the CDR3 is TGTGCCAGCAGCTTTGGACAGGGGGATGTGGGGGAGCAGTTCTTC.

This clone was seen only once. The chain uses TRBV5-6 and TRBJ2-1, with 9 bases fitting TRBD1. Trimming cost V 0 bases and J 6 bases; bases outside gene matches: 4. Germline CDR1 SGHDT, CDR2 YYEEEE. The CDR3 has 15 residues. CDR3: CASSLGTGAFNEQFF. CDR3 bases: TGTGCCAGCAGCTTGGGGACAGGGGCCTTCAATGAGCAGTTCTTC.